This TCR beta chain emerged from a study of T cell responses to AZD1222 COVID-19 vaccine. Whole-study context: Pooled samples include second doses given at about 4 or 12 weeks. The study's findings and limits: Vaccine-associated CD4 TCRs ranged over spike, dominating at 160-218 and 743-854. Of the AZD1222 recipients, only five to seven were seropositive at baseline. White British people made up most donors, females outnumbered males, and clonal diversity was possibly underestimated.

The protocol was immunoSEQ multiplex PCR, while the TCRdb copy is restricted to in-frame clones and leaves out a portion. Of some 150,000 clones listed, about nine tenths are singletons. Details on this clone: Its antigen is unidentified.

The CDR3 totals 14 residues. J was trimmed by 8 bases and V by 2 bases; bases with no gene match: 4. The germline gives CDR1 SGHNT, CDR2 YYREEE (reference sequence). The J gene is TRBJ2-2, the V gene TRBV5-4; 9 bases line up with TRBD1. This sequence originates from an adult in good health. The sample here was peripheral blood, taken on day 0 of AZD1222 vaccination. Written as DNA, the CDR3 is TGTGCCAGCAGCTTTAGGACAGGGGAAGGGGAGCTGTTTTTT. Translated, it gives CASSFRTGEGELFF.